The 25 T cell receptor beta chains in this list originate from one sample, sequenced in a study of Graves' ophthalmopathy and Graves' hyperthyroidism. Scientists amplified the TCR beta CDR3 regions from RNA transcripts. A first-round RT-PCR used HTBI primers, followed by a second-round multiplex PCR. TCRdb itself ran the multiplex PCR reads through MiXCR, one entry per CDR3 protein. This sample has over 650,000 distinct CDR3 sequences; more than 40% occur once, and the top ten carry over 2.5%. Sequences were obtained from peripheral blood. These receptors all come from an adult man with Graves' ophthalmopathy.

This clonotype was seen at least ten times. V gene TRBV7-8 combines with J gene TRBJ2-7, with 8 bases lining up with TRBD1. Germline V gene sequence: CDR1 SGHVS, CDR2 FQNEAQ. V shed 5 bases, J shed 2 bases, and the junction held 8 bases outside the gene matches. This CDR3 is built from 15 residues. The CDR3 DNA sequence: TGTGCCAGCAGCCTCCGGGACAGGCCAGCCTACGAGCAGTACTTC. Translating it yields CASSLRDRPAYEQYF.

This clonotype occurred many times. V is TRBV10-3 and J is TRBJ1-6, with D perhaps matching TRBD1 (6 bases). Germline V gene data show CDR1 as ENHRY and CDR2 as SYGVKD. V gave up 2 bases and J gave up 5 bases, with 16 bases separating them. This CDR3 is 17 amino acids long. The CDR3 region is CAISETVGQSDNSPLHF. The CDR3 nucleotides read TGTGCCATCAGTGAGACCGTAGGACAGTCCGATAATTCACCCCTCCACTTT.

There are many counts of this clonotype. The gene calls are TRBV25-1 and TRBJ2-5; TRBD1 agrees at 7 bases. With V trimmed by 3 bases and J by 5 bases, 15 bases remained unmatched. The CDR3 length is 17 residues. The germline gives CDR1 MGHDK, CDR2 SYGVNS. CDR3 sequence: CASSDATRDSAIETQYF. CDR3 bases: TGTGCCAGCAGTGATGCGACAAGGGACAGTGCGATCGAGACCCAGTACTTC.

Worth noting for this clonotype: A much bigger clone sits one base away, suggesting this may be a read error. This likely comes from a read error, as the CDR3 has no conserved phenylalanine or tryptophan at its end. The CDR3 nucleotides read TGCGCCAGCAGCCGAAGTCTGGGAGAGCAGTACCTC. This encodes CASSRSLGEQYL. This chain uses TRBV7-8 with TRBJ2-7; D is unclear. Germline V gives CDR1 SGHVS, CDR2 FQNEAQ. The CDR3 is 12 residues long.

This clonotype appeared many times. In DNA, the CDR3 is TGTGCCATCAGTGACCTGGCTAGCGGGGGGTTGGAGACCCAGTACTTC. Residues: CAISDLASGGLETQYF. This chain links TRBV10-3 with TRBJ2-5, with 11 bases that match TRBD2. V lost 3 bases, J lost 5 bases, and 8 bases stayed unmatched. The CDR3 length is 16 residues. Germline assignment: CDR1 ENHRY and CDR2 SYGVKD.

This clonotype came up many times. The rearrangement links TRBV29-1 to TRBJ1-1; 7 bases fit TRBD1. V lost 4 bases and J lost 1; bases outside the gene matches: 9. The CDR3 is 15 amino acids. Germline V CDR1 and CDR2: SQVTM, ANQGSEA. The DNA of the CDR3 is TGCAGCGTTGTGAGGGGGCTTACTAGGAACACTGAAGCTTTCTTT. This translates into CSVVRGLTRNTEAFF.

The table lists this clonotype with many counts. The rearrangement uses TRBV7-9 and TRBJ2-1, with 12 bases lining up with TRBD2. The CDR3 runs 15 residues. Trimming removed 1 base from V and 7 bases from J; junction bases left unmatched: 2. The V gene's germline CDR1 is SEHNR and CDR2 FQNEAQ (reference sequence). The CDR3 spells CASSLGGTSGNEQFF. CDR3 sequence (DNA): TGTGCCAGCAGCTTAGGTGGGACTAGCGGGAATGAGCAGTTCTTC.

The chain links TRBV11-3 to TRBJ2-5; TRBD2 matches 8 bases. This CDR3 contains 15 residues. Germline lookup yields CDR1 SGHNT and CDR2 YENEEA. V gave up 5 bases and J gave up 1 base; unmatched junction bases: 6. Here the CDR3 reads CASSQAGGGQETQYF. The CDR3 DNA is TGTGCCAGCAGCCAGGCGGGGGGAGGCCAAGAGACCCAGTACTTC.

As regards this clonotype: This clone may be a read error of a much larger clone one base away. The rearrangement links TRBV9 to TRBJ2-7, with 8 nucleotides matching TRBD1. Germline V gene data show CDR1 as SGDLS and CDR2 as YYNGEE. V was pared by 6 bases and J by 2 bases, with 13 bases of the junction left unmatched. The CDR3 has 16 amino acids. Here the CDR3 DNA reads TGTGCCAGCAACACAATCCAGGGGGCGCTGCCCTACGAGCAGTACTTC. This encodes CASNTIQGALPYEQYF.

The chain carries TRBV7-2 and TRBJ2-5, with 9 bases lining up with TRBD1. Trimming took 10 bases from V and 1 from J; bases not matched to a gene: 16. CDR1 is SGHTA, CDR2 FQGNSA, per germline. The CDR3 consists of 17 residues. The CDR3 spells CATSATGGDQLQETQYF. CDR3 nucleotide sequence: TGTGCCACGTCCGCGACAGGGGGGGATCAGCTCCAAGAGACCCAGTACTTC. Full variable domain (remainder filled in from reference TRBV7-2 and TRBJ2-5): GAGVSQSPSNKVTEKGKDVELRCDPISGHTALYWYRQSLGQGLEFLIYFQGNSAPDKSGLPSDRFSAERTGGSVSTLTIQRTQQEDSAVYLCATSATGGDQLQETQYFGPGTRLLVL.

V and J are TRBV20-1 and TRBJ1-4; 10 bases match TRBD1. The CDR3 is 17 residues long. Losses at the gene ends were 5 bases for V and 3 bases for J; bases not matched to a gene: 12. CDR1 DFQATT and CDR2 SNEGSKA come from the germline V gene (reference sequence). Here the CDR3 reads CSARRTGGAEANEKLFF. CDR3 sequence (DNA): TGCAGTGCTCGTAGGACAGGGGGAGCTGAAGCTAATGAAAAACTGTTTTTT.

The chain carries TRBV12-5 and TRBJ1-2; weak D call: TRBD1 (5 bases). V lost 6 bases, J lost 2 bases, and 13 bases lay in between. The CDR3 runs to 14 residues. Germline assignment: CDR1 LGHNT and CDR2 FRNRAP. The CDR3 coding sequence is TGTGCTAGTGGCTACCAAACAGGAAACTATGGCTACACCTTC. The encoded protein is CASGYQTGNYGYTF.

This clonotype was counted a few times. At one of its ends the junction is not consistent with the germline gene, which may arise from a read error. The chain couples TRBV7-6 to TRBJ1-2; D is undetermined. CDR3 length: 15 residues. CDR1 is SGHVS and CDR2 is FNYEAQ in the germline V gene. DNA of the CDR3: TGCGCCAGCAGCCAAGATAGGCGGCCAAACTATGGCTACACCTTC. Its translation: CASSQDRRPNYGYTF.

The sample holds one count of this clonotype. This CDR3 reads CSARGRGDQPQHF. In nucleotides, the CDR3 is TGCAGTGCTAGGGGACGGGGCGATCAGCCCCAGCATTTT. The chain carries TRBV20-1 and TRBJ1-5, with a tentative D call TRBD1 (5 bases). Germline CDR1 and CDR2: DFQATT and SNEGSKA (reference sequence). The CDR3 has 13 residues. The V end was cut by 3 bases, the J end by 5 bases, with 11 bases between.

Regarding this clonotype: A much more abundant neighbour one base away suggests this may be a read error. Because it lacks the conserved phenylalanine or tryptophan at the end, this CDR3 is likely a read error. The genes are TRBV5-1 and TRBJ1-2, with D possibly TRBD1 on 5 matching bases. The CDR3 runs 13 residues. V lost 0 bases and J 8 bases, leaving 11 bases between the germline ends. Germline-derived CDR1 and CDR2 are SGHRS and YFSETQ. The DNA of the CDR3 is TGCGCCAGCAGCTTGGCGGGGCCGTCGGGCTACACCTCC. As protein: CASSLAGPSGYTS.

This clonotype was seen ten or more times. DNA for the CDR3: TGTGCCAGTAGTATCATCATTAACTATGGCTACACCTTC. This codes for CASSIIINYGYTF. V usage is TRBV19 and J usage is TRBJ1-2; D is unresolved. Germline CDR1 is LNHDA and CDR2 is SQIVND (reference sequence). V dropped 3 bases and J dropped 1 base, with 6 bases sitting between them. The CDR3 extends over 13 amino acids.

At least ten counts were recorded for this clonotype. CDR3 sequence reads: CSATGGAGGGLYEQYF. For the CDR3, the DNA is TGCAGCGCCACAGGTGGTGCTGGGGGGGGGCTCTACGAGCAGTACTTC. The genes are TRBV29-1 and TRBJ2-7, with D perhaps TRBD2 (7 bases). Germline assignment: CDR1 SQVTM and CDR2 ANQGSEA. CDR3 size: 16 residues. With 7 bases removed from V and 3 bases from J, the gap between germline ends came to 25 bases.

The sample holds a few counts of this clonotype. This CDR3 reads CASSMGQGFSIGYTF. CDR3 sequence (DNA): TGTGCCAGTAGTATGGGACAGGGGTTTTCGATCGGCTACACCTTC. The chain links TRBV19 to TRBJ1-2, with 10 bases fitting TRBD1. Germline CDR1 reads LNHDA; CDR2 reads SQIVND (reference sequence). The CDR3 totals 15 residues. V was clipped by 3 bases and J by 8 bases; unmatched bases: 9.

This clonotype has at least ten counts. The chain combines TRBV9 with TRBJ2-7, with a weak D call TRBD2 (6 bases). V gave up 3 bases and J gave up 6 bases, with 7 bases separating them. This CDR3 spans 11 amino acids. Germline V CDR1 and CDR2: SGDLS, YYNGEE. The CDR3 coding sequence is TGTGCCAGCAGCGACGGGGGCGAGCAGTACTTC. Translated, it gives CASSDGGEQYF. Based on the CDR3 plus reference TRBV9 and TRBJ2-7, the full variable domain is DSGVTQTPKHLITATGQRVTLRCSPRSGDLSVYWYQQSLDQGLQFLIQYYNGEERAKGNILERFSAQQFPDLHSELNLSSLELGDSALYFCASSDGGEQYFGPGTRLTVT.

This clonotype was found many times. This chain connects TRBV9 to TRBJ2-7; 8 bases map to TRBD1. Unmatched junction bases numbered 10, after V lost 4 bases and J lost 7 bases. Looked up from germline, CDR1 is SGDLS and CDR2 is YYNGEE. The CDR3 runs to 14 residues. In nucleotides, the CDR3 is TGTGCCAGCAGCCCCCGGACAGGGACCTTAGAGCAGTACTTC. Amino acid sequence: CASSPRTGTLEQYF.

This clonotype came up many times. This chain links TRBV15 with TRBJ2-5; TRBD2 matches at 9 bases. The germline CDR1 and CDR2 sequences are LNHNV and YYDKDF (reference sequence). This CDR3 is built from 17 residues. V lost 0 bases and J lost 4; bases outside the gene matches: 9. The CDR3 spells CATSRDQAGGRGETQYF. CDR3 bases: TGTGCCACCAGCAGAGATCAAGCGGGGGGCCGTGGAGAGACCCAGTACTTC.

This clonotype has just a few counts. The chain is built from TRBV6-5 and TRBJ1-2; a possible D gene is TRBD1 (6 bases). Germline lookup yields CDR1 MNHEY and CDR2 SVGAGI. Trimming took 4 bases from V and 4 from J, leaving 16 bases between them. There are 15 residues in the CDR3. The CDR3 DNA sequence: TGTGCCAGCAGTTCCAGAACCGGGACACCCTATGGCTACACCTTC. Its translation is CASSSRTGTPYGYTF.

This sequence joins TRBV30 and TRBJ2-7; tentative D call: TRBD2 (5 bases). Germline V gene data show CDR1 as GTSNPN and CDR2 as SVGIG (reference sequence). This CDR3 comprises 13 residues. Between the trimmed V and J ends, which lost 1 base and 2 bases, there was a span of 9 bases. The CDR3 loop reads CAWSEGAAYEQYF. CDR3 nucleotides: TGTGCCTGGAGTGAGGGAGCGGCCTACGAGCAGTACTTC.

The rearrangement uses TRBV29-1 and TRBJ2-7, with TRBD1 matching over 8 bases. This CDR3 region has 13 residues. V trimming: 6 bases; J trimming: 7 bases; junction bases outside the gene matches: 11. From germline, CDR1 is SQVTM and CDR2 ANQGSEA. This CDR3 reads CSVRTGRPGEQYF. Here the CDR3 DNA reads TGCAGCGTCCGGACAGGGCGTCCCGGGGAGCAGTACTTC.

This clonotype has at least ten counts. The chain is built from TRBV2 and TRBJ2-7; TRBD2 is a possible D gene (5 bases). The CDR3 runs to 15 residues. The V and J ends lost 7 bases and 5 bases respectively, with 21 bases between them. The germline V gene has CDR1 SNHLY and CDR2 FYNNEI. In nucleotides, the CDR3 is TGTGCCAGCACCCCAGCTGGGAGTAATCCGGACGAGCAGTACTTC. This translates into CASTPAGSNPDEQYF.